This TCR beta chain derives from a study of T cell clusters in autoimmune cytopenias. On the study more broadly: Per sample, median TRB depth was about 51,000 reads, yielding a median roughly 2,000 distinct clonotypes.

Regarding this clonotype: Its antigen is not known.

Germline V gene sequence: CDR1 MNHNY, CDR2 SVGAGI (reference sequence). This CDR3 has 16 residues. Whole-study findings and limits: Primary autoimmune cytopenia patients seemingly lacked the physiological T cell clusters found in healthy donors. TRB repertoire shifts in secondary cytopenia and chronic lymphocytic leukemia mostly reflected lymphoma, not autoimmunity. Healthy donors had approximately 3.1-fold more exclusive TRB clusters than active autoimmune hepatitis patients.

About 39,000 genome equivalents of blood DNA were amplified for TRB. One tube held mixed TRB-A and TRB-B primer pools for touch-down PCR. TCRdb re-called the multiplex PCR reads, yielding one record per CDR3 amino acid sequence without DNA. The sample data list under 8,500 distinct CDR3 sequences. The receptor was isolated from a human donor with an autoimmune cytopenia or autoimmune hepatitis (not recorded which). This rearrangement joins TRBV6-6 to TRBJ2-3; lacking DNA, the TRBD1 call made by TCRdb goes unchecked. Source material: peripheral blood. CDR3 amino acids: CASSTAGNGGTDTQYF.